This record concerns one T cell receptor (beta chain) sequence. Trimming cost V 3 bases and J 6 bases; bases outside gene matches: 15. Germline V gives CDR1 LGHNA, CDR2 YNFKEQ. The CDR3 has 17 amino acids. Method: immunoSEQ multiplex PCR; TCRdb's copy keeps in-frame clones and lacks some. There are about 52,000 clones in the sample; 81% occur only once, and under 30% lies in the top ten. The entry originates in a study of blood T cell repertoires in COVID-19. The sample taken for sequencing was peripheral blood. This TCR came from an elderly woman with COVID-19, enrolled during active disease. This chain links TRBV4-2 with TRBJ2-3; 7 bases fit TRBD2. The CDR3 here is CASSHAARLAPPDTQYF. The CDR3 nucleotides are TGTGCCAGCAGCCATGCGGCCAGACTAGCCCCGCCGGATACGCAGTATTTT.